Listed here are 17 T cell receptor beta chains from one sample, sequenced in a study of beta chain features in type 1 diabetes. General study findings and limits: When Type 1 diabetes patients were examined, their TCRB CDR3s proved moderately but significantly shorter in all four CD4+ subsets.

No antigen has been identified for these receptors. Every isolated RNA sample was fully reverse transcribed, so sequencing captured expressed TCRB transcripts. Repertoires were generated with immunoSEQ multiplex PCR, while TCRdb's copy carries only in-frame clones and drops some. Of a few hundred thousand clones in the sample, 9.5% to 10% were seen once. Sequencing was carried out using central memory CD4+ T cells from blood. The receptors originated from a man aged 25-45 years with type 1 diabetes.

Ten or more counts support this clone. The genes are TRBV18 and TRBJ2-1; unclear D gene. Germline values: CDR1 KGHSH, CDR2 LQKENI. The V gene lost 3 bases and the J gene lost 6 bases, with 9 bases spanning the gap. CDR3 length: 13 residues. CDR3 DNA: TGTGCCAGCTCACCGGGGTCTGCCAATGAGCAGTTCTTC. The encoded protein is CASSPGSANEQFF.

The chain recombines TRBV7-8 with TRBJ2-2, with 7 bases that match TRBD2. The V gene's germline CDR1 is SGHVS and CDR2 FQNEAQ. The CDR3 covers 17 residues. The V gene end was trimmed by 5 bases and the J gene end by 3 bases; junction bases not matched to a gene: 12. The CDR3 is CASSTVWRGSDTGELFF. The CDR3 DNA sequence: TGTGCCAGCAGCACTGTCTGGCGCGGGAGTGACACCGGGGAGCTGTTTTTT.

The chain links TRBV11-2 to TRBJ2-4; 10 bases match TRBD1. V shed 1 base and J 7 bases; nucleotides not matched to a gene: 1. Germline V gene lookup returns CDR1 SGHAT and CDR2 FQNNGV. CDR3 length: 14 residues. In DNA, the CDR3 is TGTGCCAGCAGCTTAGCGGGACAGGGGAACATTCAGTACTTC. It specifies CASSLAGQGNIQYF. The whole variable domain, remainder taken from reference TRBV11-2 and TRBJ2-4, is EAGVAQSPRYKIIEKRQSVAFWCNPISGHATLYWYQQILGQGPKLLIQFQNNGVVDDSQLPKDRFSAERLKGVDSTLKIQPAKLEDSAVYLCASSLAGQGNIQYFGAGTRLSVL.

A few counts support this clone. The rearrangement links TRBV2 to TRBJ2-3; D gene ambiguous. This CDR3 is 12 amino acids long. V was shortened by 6 bases and J by 3 bases, with 7 bases between the two germline ends. Per germline, CDR1 SNHLY and CDR2 FYNNEI. CDR3 DNA: TGTGCCAGCAGGTTTGAGACAGATACGCAGTATTTT. Its protein is CASRFETDTQYF.

The V and J genes are TRBV5-1 and TRBJ2-4; D remains unclear. Germline V CDR1 and CDR2: SGHRS, YFSETQ. The CDR3 runs 16 residues. With 0 bases removed from V and 0 bases from J, the gap between germline ends came to 10 bases. For the CDR3, the DNA is TGCGCCAGCAGCTTGGCCGCGGATAGAGCCAAAAACATTCAGTACTTC. Translating it yields CASSLAADRAKNIQYF.

This clone was picked up many times. Its ends do not fully match the called genes, so a read error is possible. J is TRBJ2-3 and V is TRBV7-7, with D unresolved. CDR1 is SSHAT and CDR2 is FNYEAQ in the germline V gene (reference sequence). The CDR3 is 13 amino acids. CDR3 sequence (DNA): TGTGCTAGCAGCCCCATAGGTGTGGATACGCAGTATTTT. This codes for CASSPIGVDTQYF.

This clone showed up many times. The DNA for the CDR3 is TGTGCCATCAGTGAGTCGAGCAATCCTCCGACTGAAGCTTTCTTT. Residues: CAISESSNPPTEAFF. This rearrangement joins TRBV10-3 to TRBJ1-1; D is uncertain. Trimming left V 0 bases short and J 5 bases short, with 13 bases between. The CDR3 consists of 15 residues. Per the germline V gene, CDR1 is ENHRY and CDR2 is SYGVKD.

This rearrangement joins TRBV6-5 to TRBJ2-2, with 8 positions matching TRBD1. V trimming: 8 bases; J trimming: 6 bases; junction bases outside the gene matches: 5. The CDR3 is 13 amino acids. The germline CDR1 and CDR2 sequences are MNHEY and SVGAGI. The CDR3 protein is CASQGAIAGELFF. The CDR3 DNA follows: TGTGCCAGCCAGGGGGCTATCGCCGGGGAGCTGTTTTTT.

This clone was seen more than once but under ten times. The gene calls are TRBV6-6 and TRBJ2-3; D is perhaps TRBD2 (6 bases). The CDR3 loop spans 14 amino acids. CDR1 MNHNY and CDR2 SVGAGI come from the germline V gene (reference sequence). The V gene lost 6 bases and the J gene lost 4 bases, with 14 bases spanning the gap. The CDR3 bases are TGTGCCAGCAGACCAGGGACGGGGGCAGATACGCAGTATTTT. Translation: CASRPGTGADTQYF.

This clone has just a few counts. The chain uses TRBV6-5 and TRBJ2-7; D is perhaps TRBD1 (7 bases). Germline V gene lookup returns CDR1 MNHEY and CDR2 SVGAGI. With 7 bases removed from V and 6 bases from J, the gap between germline ends came to 19 bases. The CDR3 is 14 amino acids. The CDR3: CASTDAGQHVEQYF. The CDR3 DNA sequence: TGTGCCAGCACAGACGCGGGACAGCACGTCGAGCAGTACTTC.

This clone has more than one count but fewer than ten. This chain links TRBV5-4 with TRBJ2-1, with D hard to call. Germline-derived CDR1 and CDR2 are SGHNT and YYREEE (reference sequence). Trimming pared 2 bases from V and 8 bases from J, leaving 17 bases between. CDR3 length: 15 amino acids. The CDR3 protein is CASSLNYDGVHEQFF. The CDR3 region has the DNA TGTGCCAGCAGCTTAAACTACGATGGCGTCCATGAGCAGTTCTTC.

The V call is TRBV11-3, the J call TRBJ2-1; D perhaps matches TRBD1 (6 bases). CDR3 length equals 11 residues. Germline V gene lookup returns CDR1 SGHNT and CDR2 YENEEA. Trimming took off 5 bases at V and 9 bases at J, with 8 bases between the two ends. CDR3 nucleotide sequence: TGTGCCAGCAGCCCAGGGGTTGAGCAGTTCTTC. It translates to CASSPGVEQFF.

This clone was found a few times. The CDR3 region is CASSRAPWDQETQYF. CDR3 coding DNA: TGTGCCAGCAGTCGGGCCCCTTGGGACCAAGAGACCCAGTACTTC. The V gene is TRBV7-8, the J gene TRBJ2-5; no clear D gene. The CDR3 sequence is 15 residues long. The V and J ends lost 6 bases and 0 bases respectively, with 14 bases between them. Germline V lookup: CDR1 SGHVS, CDR2 FQNEAQ.

The chain has TRBV18 and TRBJ2-1; 12 bases match TRBD2. Germline lookup yields CDR1 KGHSH and CDR2 LQKENI. The CDR3 loop spans 17 amino acids. V gave up 4 bases and J gave up 6 bases; unmatched junction bases: 10. The CDR3 here is CASSQRETSGSSNEQFF. The CDR3 DNA sequence: TGTGCCAGCTCACAGAGGGAGACTAGCGGGAGTAGCAATGAGCAGTTCTTC.

This clone was counted many times. The chain joins TRBV7-9 to TRBJ1-2, with a weak D call TRBD1 (6 bases). Trimming took 6 bases from V and 8 from J, leaving 16 bases between them. This CDR3 region has 13 residues. The germline CDR1 and CDR2 sequences are SEHNR and FQNEAQ (reference sequence). CDR3 nucleotides: TGTGCCAGCAGGGAGGAACAGGGCCAAGGCTACACCTTC. Amino acids: CASREEQGQGYTF.

The rearrangement joins TRBV7-3 to TRBJ2-3; TRBD2 agrees at 16 bases. V shed 4 bases, J shed 5 bases, and the junction held 3 bases outside the gene matches. CDR3 size: 16 residues. Germline loops: CDR1 SGHTA, CDR2 FQGTGA. The CDR3 protein is CASSSGLAGGRDTQYF. The CDR3 DNA follows: TGTGCCAGCAGCTCGGGACTAGCGGGAGGGCGAGATACGCAGTATTTT.

This clone has more than one count but fewer than ten. The chain is built from TRBV29-1 and TRBJ2-2, with 11 bases fitting TRBD1. J lost 6 bases, V lost 7 bases, and 7 bases had no gene match. The V gene's germline CDR1 is SQVTM and CDR2 ANQGSEA. The CDR3 length is 14 residues. This CDR3 reads CSGRGQGGPGELFF. The CDR3 DNA reads TGCAGCGGGCGGGGACAGGGGGGCCCCGGGGAGCTGTTTTTT.